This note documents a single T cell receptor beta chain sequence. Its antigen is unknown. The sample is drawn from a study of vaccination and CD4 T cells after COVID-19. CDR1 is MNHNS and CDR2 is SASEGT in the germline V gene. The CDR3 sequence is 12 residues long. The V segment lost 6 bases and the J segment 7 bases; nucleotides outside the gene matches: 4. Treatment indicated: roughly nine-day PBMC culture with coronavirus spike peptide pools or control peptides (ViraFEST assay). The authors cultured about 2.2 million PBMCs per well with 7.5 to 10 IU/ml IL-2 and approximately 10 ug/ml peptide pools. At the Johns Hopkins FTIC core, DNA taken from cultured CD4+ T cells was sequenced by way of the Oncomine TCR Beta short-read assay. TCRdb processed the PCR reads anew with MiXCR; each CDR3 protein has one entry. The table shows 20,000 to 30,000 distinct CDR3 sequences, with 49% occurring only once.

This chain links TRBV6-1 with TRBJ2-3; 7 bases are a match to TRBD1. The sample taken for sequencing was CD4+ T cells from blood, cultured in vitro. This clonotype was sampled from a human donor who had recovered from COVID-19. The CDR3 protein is CASSGTANTQYF. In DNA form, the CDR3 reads TGTGCCAGCAGCGGGACAGCCAATACGCAGTATTTT.